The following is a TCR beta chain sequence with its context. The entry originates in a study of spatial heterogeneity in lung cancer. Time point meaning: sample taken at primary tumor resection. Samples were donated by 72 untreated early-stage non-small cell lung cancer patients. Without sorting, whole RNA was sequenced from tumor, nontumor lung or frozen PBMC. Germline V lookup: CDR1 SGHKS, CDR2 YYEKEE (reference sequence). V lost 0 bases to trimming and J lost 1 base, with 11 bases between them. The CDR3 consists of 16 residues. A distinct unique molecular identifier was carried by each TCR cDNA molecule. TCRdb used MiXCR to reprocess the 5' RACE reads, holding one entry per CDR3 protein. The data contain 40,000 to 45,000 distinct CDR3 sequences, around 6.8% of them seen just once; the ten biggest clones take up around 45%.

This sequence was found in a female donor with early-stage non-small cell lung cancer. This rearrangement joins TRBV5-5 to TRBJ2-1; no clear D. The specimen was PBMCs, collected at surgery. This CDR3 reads CASSLGVSASYNEQFF. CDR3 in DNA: TGTGCCAGCAGCTTGGGAGTATCGGCATCCTACAATGAGCAGTTCTTC.